This T cell receptor (beta chain) was sequenced in a study of T-cell reconstitution after alpha-beta-depleted transplantation in children. Trimming took 0 bases from V and 7 from J, leaving 16 bases between them. The V gene's germline CDR1 is SGHDN and CDR2 FVKESK. The CDR3 extends over 15 amino acids. Unique molecular identifiers were incorporated when the TCRbeta library was constructed. TCRdb independently ran MiXCR on the PCR reads; one entry per CDR3 protein. The sample consists of roughly 200,000 distinct CDR3 sequences, 6.6% of them appearing once. The sample here was PBMCs, taken before TCRalphabeta/CD19-depleted stem cell transplant. The V call is TRBV14, the J call TRBJ2-7; D call uncertain. The TCR was taken from a boy younger than 10 with acute lymphoblastic leukemia, due to receive a stem cell transplant. This CDR3 is CASSQDIGRAGEQYF. The CDR3 DNA sequence: TGTGCCAGCAGCCAAGATATCGGACGGGCAGGAGAGCAGTACTTC.